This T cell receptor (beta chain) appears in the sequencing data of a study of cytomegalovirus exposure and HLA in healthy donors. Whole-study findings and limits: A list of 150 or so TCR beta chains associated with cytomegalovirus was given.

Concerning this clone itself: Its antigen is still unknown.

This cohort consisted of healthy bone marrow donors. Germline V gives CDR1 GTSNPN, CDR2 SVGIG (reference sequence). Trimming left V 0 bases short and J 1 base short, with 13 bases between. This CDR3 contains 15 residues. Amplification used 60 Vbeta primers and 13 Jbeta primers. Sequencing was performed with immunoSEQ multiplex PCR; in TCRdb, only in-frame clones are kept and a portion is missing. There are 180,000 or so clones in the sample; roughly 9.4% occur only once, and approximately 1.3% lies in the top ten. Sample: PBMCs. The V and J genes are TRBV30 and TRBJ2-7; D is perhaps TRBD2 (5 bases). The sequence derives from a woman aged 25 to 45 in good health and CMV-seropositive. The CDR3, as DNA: TGTGCCTGGAGTGTACCCAGAGCGGTATCCTACGAGCAGTACTTC. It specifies CAWSVPRAVSYEQYF.